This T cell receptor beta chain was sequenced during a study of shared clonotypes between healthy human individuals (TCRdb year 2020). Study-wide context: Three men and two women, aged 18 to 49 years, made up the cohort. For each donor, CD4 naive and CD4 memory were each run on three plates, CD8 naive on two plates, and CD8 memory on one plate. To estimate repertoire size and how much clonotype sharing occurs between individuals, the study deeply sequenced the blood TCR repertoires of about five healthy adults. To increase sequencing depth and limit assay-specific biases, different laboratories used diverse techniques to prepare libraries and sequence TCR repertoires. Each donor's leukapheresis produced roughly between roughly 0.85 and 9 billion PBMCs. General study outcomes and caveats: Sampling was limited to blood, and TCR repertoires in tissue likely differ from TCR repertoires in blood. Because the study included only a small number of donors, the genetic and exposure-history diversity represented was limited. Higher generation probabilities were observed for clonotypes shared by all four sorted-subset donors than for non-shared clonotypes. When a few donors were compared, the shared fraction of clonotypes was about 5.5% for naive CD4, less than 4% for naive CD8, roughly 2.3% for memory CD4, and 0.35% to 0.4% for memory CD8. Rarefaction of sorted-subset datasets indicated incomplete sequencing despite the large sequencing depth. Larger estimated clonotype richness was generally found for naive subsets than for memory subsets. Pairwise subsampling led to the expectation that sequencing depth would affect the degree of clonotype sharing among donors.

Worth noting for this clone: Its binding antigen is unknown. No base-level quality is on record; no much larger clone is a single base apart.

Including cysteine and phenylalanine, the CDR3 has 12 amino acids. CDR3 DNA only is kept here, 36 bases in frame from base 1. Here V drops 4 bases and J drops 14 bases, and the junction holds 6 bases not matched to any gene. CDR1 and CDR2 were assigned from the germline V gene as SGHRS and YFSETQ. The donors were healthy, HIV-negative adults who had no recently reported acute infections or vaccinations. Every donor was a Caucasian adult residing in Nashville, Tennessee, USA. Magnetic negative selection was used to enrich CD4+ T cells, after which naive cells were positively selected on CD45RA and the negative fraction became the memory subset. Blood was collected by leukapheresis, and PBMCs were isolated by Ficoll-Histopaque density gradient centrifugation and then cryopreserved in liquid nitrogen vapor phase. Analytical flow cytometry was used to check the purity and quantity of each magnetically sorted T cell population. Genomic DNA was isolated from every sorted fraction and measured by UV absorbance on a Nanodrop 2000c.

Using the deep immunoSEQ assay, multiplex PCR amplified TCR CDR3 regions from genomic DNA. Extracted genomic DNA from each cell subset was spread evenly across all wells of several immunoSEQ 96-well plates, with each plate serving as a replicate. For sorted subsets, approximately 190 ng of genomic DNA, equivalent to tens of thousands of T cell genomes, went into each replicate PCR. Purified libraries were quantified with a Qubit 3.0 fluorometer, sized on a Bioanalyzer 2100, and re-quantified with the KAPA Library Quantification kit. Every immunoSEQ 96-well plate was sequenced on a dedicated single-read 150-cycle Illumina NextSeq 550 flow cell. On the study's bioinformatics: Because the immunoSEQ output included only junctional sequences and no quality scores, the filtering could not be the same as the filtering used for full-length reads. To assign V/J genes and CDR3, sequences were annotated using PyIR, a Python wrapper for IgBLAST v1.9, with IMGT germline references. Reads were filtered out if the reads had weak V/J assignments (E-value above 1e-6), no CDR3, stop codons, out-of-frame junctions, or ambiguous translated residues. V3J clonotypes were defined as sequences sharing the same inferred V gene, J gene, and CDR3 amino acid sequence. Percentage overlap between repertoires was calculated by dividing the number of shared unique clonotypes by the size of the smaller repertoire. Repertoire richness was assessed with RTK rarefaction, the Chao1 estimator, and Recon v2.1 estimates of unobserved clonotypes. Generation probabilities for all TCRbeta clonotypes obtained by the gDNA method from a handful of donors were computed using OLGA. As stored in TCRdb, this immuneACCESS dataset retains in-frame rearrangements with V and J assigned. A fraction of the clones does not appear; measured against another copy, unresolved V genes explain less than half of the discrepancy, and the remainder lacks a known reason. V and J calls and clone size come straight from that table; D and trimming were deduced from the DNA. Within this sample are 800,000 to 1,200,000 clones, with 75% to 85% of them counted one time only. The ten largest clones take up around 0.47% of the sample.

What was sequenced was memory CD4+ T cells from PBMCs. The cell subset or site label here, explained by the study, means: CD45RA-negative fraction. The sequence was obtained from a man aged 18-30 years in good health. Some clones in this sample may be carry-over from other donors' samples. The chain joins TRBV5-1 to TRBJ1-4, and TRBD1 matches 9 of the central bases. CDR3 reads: CASSPTGGELFF. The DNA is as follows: TGCGCCAGCAGCCCCACAGGGGGCGAGCTGTTTTTT.